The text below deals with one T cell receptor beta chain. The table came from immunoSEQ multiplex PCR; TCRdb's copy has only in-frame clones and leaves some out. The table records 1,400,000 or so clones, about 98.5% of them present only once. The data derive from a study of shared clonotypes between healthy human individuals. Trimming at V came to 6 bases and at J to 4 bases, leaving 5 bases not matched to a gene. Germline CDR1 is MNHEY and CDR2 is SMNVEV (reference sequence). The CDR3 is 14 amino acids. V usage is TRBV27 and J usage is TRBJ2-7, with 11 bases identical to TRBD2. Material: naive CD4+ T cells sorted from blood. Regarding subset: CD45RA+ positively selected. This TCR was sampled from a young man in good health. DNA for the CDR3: TGTGCCAGCAGACGTAGCGGGAGGGGGTACGAGCAGTACTTC. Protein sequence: CASRRSGRGYEQYF.